These T cell receptor beta chains were read from a single sample in a study of PD-L1 blockade in urothelial cancer. This table comes from immunoSEQ multiplex PCR, and its TCRdb copy is limited to in-frame clones, with some not included. The table has approximately 100,000 clones, approximately 91% seen once. This specimen was PBMCs, taken around atezolizumab (anti-PD-L1) treatment. The receptors were gathered from a woman of 80 years or more with urothelial cancer. Each CDR3 is given with its conserved first and last residue. A D gene is named only where the DNA matches it firmly. Size is omitted from some rows. Given values are once, few, many or a class for expanded clones.

V	length	size	D	J	DNA	CDR3
TRBV1	17	NA	NA	TRBJ2-5	TGCACCAGCAGCCAAGAGATGCGACAGGGGTCTTGGGAGACCCAGTACTTC	CTSSQEMRQGSWETQYF
TRBV6-5	15	NA	NA	TRBJ1-4	TGTGCCAGCAGTTACACTCGGGAAAAGGGTGAAAAACTGTTTTTT	CASSYTREKGEKLFF
TRBV5-8	18	NA	NA	TRBJ2-2	TGTGCCAGCACCTCCCTCTCGCGGCAGGGTCCGAACACCGGGGAGCTGTTTTTT	CASTSLSRQGPNTGELFF
TRBV4-2	18	NA	TRBD2	TRBJ2-5	TGTGCCAGCAGCCGGGGGACACTAGCGGGAGTTGTACCAGAGACCCAGTACTTC	CASSRGTLAGVVPETQYF
TRBV30	14	few	NA	TRBJ1-2	TGTGCCTGGAGTGTAGAGGCAGCCAGCGATGGCTACACCTTC	CAWSVEAASDGYTF
TRBV29-1	15	NA	TRBD1	TRBJ2-3	TGCAGCGTTGAAGCCCGGGACAGGGGCACAGATACGCAGTATTTT	CSVEARDRGTDTQYF
TRBV5-1	15	once	NA	TRBJ1-5	TGCGCCAGCAGCTTGGACGGGGATAGCAATCAGCCCCAGCATTTT	CASSLDGDSNQPQHF
TRBV4-2	16	NA	NA	TRBJ2-1	TGTGCCAGCAGCCAAGAGGGCCGGAGGCACTACAATGAGCAGTTCTTC	CASSQEGRRHYNEQFF
TRBV7-3	16	NA	NA	TRBJ1-2	TGTGCCAGCAGCTTAACATCAGGTGGAGGGAGGGATGGCTACACCTTC	CASSLTSGGGRDGYTF
TRBV10-1	21	NA	TRBD2	TRBJ2-2	TGCACCCGCGCTTCGCAATACACTAGCGGGAGATTGGGACGGGTGGCCGGGGAGCTGTTTTTT	CTRASQYTSGRLGRVAGELFF
TRBV7-3	17	NA	TRBD2	TRBJ2-5	TGTGCCAGCAGTTCCGGAAGAGCGGGAGGAAGAGGGGAGACCCAGTACTTC	CASSSGRAGGRGETQYF
TRBV29-1	12	NA	NA	TRBJ2-1	TGCAGCCCCAGGGGGGCCCCCGGGGAGCAGTTCTTC	CSPRGAPGEQFF
TRBV19	14	NA	TRBD1	TRBJ1-3	TGTGCCAGGGTAACAGGGGCGATCGGAAACACCATATATTTT	CARVTGAIGNTIYF
TRBV27	15	few	TRBD2	TRBJ2-5	TGTGCCAGCAGTCAACTAGCGGATCCCCGGGAGACCCAGTACTTC	CASSQLADPRETQYF
TRBV5-5	12	NA	TRBD1	TRBJ2-1	TGTGCCAGCAGCCCTATGGGACAGTCCGCGGTCTTC	CASSPMGQSAVF
TRBV11-1	13	few	NA	TRBJ1-1	TGTGCCAGCAGCATACTCTCGGGGACTGAAGCTTTCTTT	CASSILSGTEAFF
TRBV27	15	NA	NA	TRBJ1-5	TGTGCCAGCAGTTTAGCTGGCAGGATCAATCAGCCCCAGCATTTT	CASSLAGRINQPQHF
TRBV5-1	15	NA	TRBD1	TRBJ2-7	TGCGCCAGCAGCTCCCACCGGGGACAGGATGGGGAGCAGTACTTC	CASSSHRGQDGEQYF
TRBV6-5	13	NA	NA	TRBJ1-5	TGTGCCAGCAACGATGGGGGGAATCAGCCCCAGCATTTT	CASNDGGNQPQHF
TRBV28	14	NA	NA	TRBJ1-2	TGTGCCAGCAGCACAGGTCTACTATACTATGGCTACACCTTC	CASSTGLLYYGYTF
TRBV28	12	NA	TRBD1	TRBJ2-7	TGTGCCAGCTCCCAGGGGGCGGTCGAGCAGTACTTC	CASSQGAVEQYF
TRBV5-4	14	NA	NA	TRBJ1-1	TGTGCCAGCAGCTTGGGAGGGGGAGAAACTGAAGCTTTCTTT	CASSLGGGETEAFF
TRBV19	15	NA	NA	TRBJ2-7	TGTGCCAGTAGTCCCGCCGGGACTGGCCTATACGAGCAGTACTTC	CASSPAGTGLYEQYF
TRBV9	13	NA	NA	TRBJ2-5	TGTGCCAGCAGCGTCTCTATACAAGAGACCCAGTACTTC	CASSVSIQETQYF
TRBV6-5	15	NA	TRBD1	TRBJ1-1	TGTGCCAGCAGTTTAGCGGACAGGGGCGGCACTGAAGCTTTCTTT	CASSLADRGGTEAFF
TRBV29-1	13	few	NA	TRBJ1-5	TGCAGCGTTGTAGTACAGCTCAATCAGCCCCAGCATTTT	CSVVVQLNQPQHF
TRBV11-2	16	NA	TRBD2	TRBJ2-7	TGTGCCAGCAGCTTAGGGCTTAGCGGGAGGGCTCTCGAGCAGTACTTC	CASSLGLSGRALEQYF
TRBV5-1	16	NA	TRBD2	TRBJ2-3	TGCGCCAGCAGCCCCGGACTAGCGGAAAGCACAGATACGCAGTATTTT	CASSPGLAESTDTQYF
TRBV7-9	15	NA	TRBD1	TRBJ2-1	TGTGCCAGCAGCCTTCCGGGACAGGGGTACAATGAGCAGTTCTTC	CASSLPGQGYNEQFF
TRBV6-5	13	NA	TRBD1	TRBJ1-5	TGTGCCAGCAGTCCAGGGGGAGGTCAGCCCCAGCATTTT	CASSPGGGQPQHF
TRBV6-1	16	NA	TRBD1	TRBJ1-1	TGTGCCAGCAGTGAAATCCCAGGGGGTACGAACACTGAAGCTTTCTTT	CASSEIPGGTNTEAFF
TRBV19	11	NA	NA	TRBJ1-1	TGTGCCAGTAGGATAACAGATGAAGCTTTCTTT	CASRITDEAFF
TRBV20-1	10	NA	NA	TRBJ2-5	TGCAGTGCTAGAGGGGATCGGGGTAACTTC	CSARGDRGNF
TRBV28	13	NA	NA	TRBJ2-1	TGTGCCAGCAGTTTGGGGCGCAACAATGAGCAGTTCTTC	CASSLGRNNEQFF
TRBV7-8	14	NA	TRBD2	TRBJ2-1	TGTGCCAGCAGCCTCAACGGGGGGGTAAATGAGCAGTTCTTC	CASSLNGGVNEQFF
TRBV9	14	NA	TRBD1	TRBJ1-2	TGTGCCAGCAGCGCCACAGGGGGCAACTATGGCTACACCTTC	CASSATGGNYGYTF
TRBV6-1	14	NA	TRBD1	TRBJ1-1	TGTGCCAGCAGTAGGGGACAGCAGAACACTGAAGCTTTCTTT	CASSRGQQNTEAFF
TRBV7-8	14	NA	TRBD2	TRBJ2-5	TGTGCCAGCAGCCCTTTTAGCGGGGGAGAGACCCAGTACTTC	CASSPFSGGETQYF
TRBV6-1	13	NA	NA	TRBJ1-5	TGTGCCAGCAGTGAATCCAACAATCAACCCCAGCATTTT	CASSESNNQPQHF
TRBV10-2	13	once	TRBD1	TRBJ1-1	TGCGCCAGCGGGTTAGGGGGCAACACTGAAGCTTTCTTT	CASGLGGNTEAFF
TRBV5-1	16	NA	TRBD1	TRBJ2-4	TGCGCCAGCAGCTTGGGGACAGGGGGCTTGATGGCGGATCAGTACTTC	CASSLGTGGLMADQYF
TRBV27	14	NA	TRBD1	TRBJ2-7	TGTGCCAGCAGCCGGGACAGGGTTTCCTACGAGCAGTACTTC	CASSRDRVSYEQYF
TRBV7-3	14	few	NA	TRBJ2-1	TGTGCCAGCAGCTTATCTCTTGCTAGCAGAGAGCAGTTCTTC	CASSLSLASREQFF
TRBV7-9	14	NA	NA	TRBJ1-1	TGTGCCAGCAGCTCGAGGACAGTTTCCACTGAAGCTTTCTTT	CASSSRTVSTEAFF
TRBV28	13	NA	NA	TRBJ1-2	TGTGCCAGCAGTTCCCCGGTACCGAGGGGCTACACCTTC	CASSSPVPRGYTF
TRBV9	17	NA	TRBD2	TRBJ2-3	TGTGCCAGCAGCGTAGATGAGGGTAGCGGGAGCCGAAATACGCAGTATTTT	CASSVDEGSGSRNTQYF
TRBV19	13	NA	NA	TRBJ2-7	TGTGCCAGTAGTCTTGGACACCCCTACGAGCAGTACTTC	CASSLGHPYEQYF
TRBV28	15	NA	NA	TRBJ2-1	TGTGCCAGCAGTCCCTCCGCGGGACCCGCAATTGAGCAGTTCTTC	CASSPSAGPAIEQFF
TRBV28	19	NA	NA	TRBJ1-1	TGTGCCAGCAGTTCGGACAGCGTCATACATCCTAGCACGCACACTGAAGCTTTCTTT	CASSSDSVIHPSTHTEAFF
TRBV29-1	11	NA	TRBD2	TRBJ2-7	TGCAGCACTAGAAGCGGGGGCGAGCAGTACTTC	CSTRSGGEQYF
TRBV27	13	NA	NA	TRBJ2-5	TGTGCCAGCAGTTTATGGCGCGGGGAGACCCAGTACTTC	CASSLWRGETQYF
TRBV7-2	16	once	TRBD1	TRBJ2-2	TGTGCCACCCGGACAGGGGGCTCTACGAACACCGGGGAGCTGTTTTTT	CATRTGGSTNTGELFF
TRBV5-4	17	NA	TRBD1	TRBJ1-3	TGTGCCAGCAGTCCCAGCGGGGGACAGAGCTCTGGAAACACCATATATTTT	CASSPSGGQSSGNTIYF
TRBV2	13	NA	TRBD1	TRBJ2-1	TGTGCCAGCCTAAGGACAGGGACCAATGAGCAGTTCTTC	CASLRTGTNEQFF
TRBV10-3	14	once	TRBD2	TRBJ2-1	TGTGCCATCAGTGATGGCCCCGGGAGGAATGAGCAGTTCTTC	CAISDGPGRNEQFF
TRBV6-6	14	NA	TRBD1	TRBJ1-1	TGTGCCAGCAGCGGGACAGGGGGACCCACTGAAGCTTTCTTT	CASSGTGGPTEAFF